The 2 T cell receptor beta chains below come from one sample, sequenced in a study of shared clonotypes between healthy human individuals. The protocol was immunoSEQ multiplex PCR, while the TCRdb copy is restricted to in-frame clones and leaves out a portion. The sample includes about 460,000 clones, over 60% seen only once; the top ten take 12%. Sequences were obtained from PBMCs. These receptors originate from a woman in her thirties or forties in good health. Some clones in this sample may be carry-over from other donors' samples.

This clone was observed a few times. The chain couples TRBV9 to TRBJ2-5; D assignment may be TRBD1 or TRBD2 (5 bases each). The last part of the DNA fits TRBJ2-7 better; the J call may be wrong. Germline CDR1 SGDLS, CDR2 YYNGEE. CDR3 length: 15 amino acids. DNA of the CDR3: TGTGCCAGCAGCCCAGATGGGGGAGCGTCCTACGAGCAGTACTTC. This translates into CASSPDGGASYEQYF.

CDR3 DNA sequence: TGTGCCAGCAGCTTAGACGGGAGCTTGAACACCGGGGAGCTGTTTTTT. This sequence encodes CASSLDGSLNTGELFF. V usage is TRBV7-2 and J usage is TRBJ2-2, with a possible D match to TRBD2 (6 bases). There are 16 residues in the CDR3. Trimming stripped 1 base from V and 1 base from J, with 10 bases between. Germline assignment: CDR1 SGHTA and CDR2 FQGNSA.